The 8 T cell receptor beta chains in this list originate from one sample, sequenced in a study of molecular identifiers for immune sequencing clone quantification. In TCRdb, the PCR reads were re-called with MiXCR into one record per CDR3 protein. This sample has fewer than 350,000 distinct CDR3 sequences, with about 23% found just once. Sequencing was done on a sample of naive CD8+ T cells from blood, with Jurkat cell RNA spiked in. Subset denoted: FACS-sorted CD8+CD4-CCR7+CD45RA+ naive T cells. Every receptor here comes from a human donor in good health. Some libraries in this study had Jurkat cell RNA spiked in.

This clonotype was seen more than once but under ten times. The CDR3, as DNA: TGTGCCAGCAGCCACACTAGCGGAAGCTACGAGCAGTACTTC. Translation: CASSHTSGSYEQYF. The J gene is TRBJ2-7, the V gene TRBV14, with 8 bases identical to TRBD2. The germline V gene has CDR1 SGHDN and CDR2 FVKESK. With V trimmed by 3 bases and J by 3 bases, 4 bases remained unmatched. The CDR3 length is 14 residues.

This clonotype has just a few counts. The gene calls are TRBV11-2 and TRBJ2-3; TRBD2 aligns across 11 bases. The CDR3 contains 16 residues. Germline CDR1 SGHAT, CDR2 FQNNGV. V lost 4 bases, J lost 2 bases, and 5 bases stayed unmatched. Here the CDR3 reads CASSSTSGGPTDTQYF. CDR3 DNA: TGTGCCAGCAGCTCCACTAGCGGGGGTCCCACAGATACGCAGTATTTT.

This clonotype has ten or more counts. The chain employs TRBV6-6 and TRBJ2-7; 8 bases line up with TRBD2. CDR1 MNHNY and CDR2 SVGAGI come from the germline V gene (reference sequence). The CDR3 is 14 amino acids. The V segment lost 3 bases and the J segment 3 bases; nucleotides outside the gene matches: 4. The CDR3 region has the DNA TGTGCCAGCAGTTATTCCGGGAGGGACTACGAGCAGTACTTC. Translated: CASSYSGRDYEQYF.

This clonotype showed up just a few times. The chain employs TRBV29-1 and TRBJ2-3; tentatively, D is TRBD2 (6 bases). Germline-derived CDR1 and CDR2 are SQVTM and ANQGSEA. With 1 base removed from V and 2 bases from J, the gap between germline ends came to 16 bases. CDR3 size: 16 residues. CDR3 in amino acids: CSVEGLAGTPTDTQYF. For the CDR3, the DNA is TGCAGCGTTGAAGGCTTGGCGGGAACCCCCACAGATACGCAGTATTTT.

In this sample, this clonotype turned up many times. The V gene is TRBV9, the J gene TRBJ2-7; D assignment may be TRBD1 or TRBD2 (6 bases each). The CDR3 sequence is 15 residues long. V was pared by 1 base and J by 0 bases, with 11 bases between. Germline V gives CDR1 SGDLS, CDR2 YYNGEE. The CDR3 DNA is TGTGCCAGCAGCGTATCGGAGGGGGTCTCCTACGAGCAGTACTTC. This gives the protein CASSVSEGVSYEQYF.

This chain uses TRBV6-4 with TRBJ2-1; D is undetermined. V dropped 2 bases and J dropped 6 bases, with 14 bases sitting between them. The CDR3 length is 15 residues. Per the germline V gene, CDR1 is MRHNA and CDR2 is SNTAGT. The CDR3 sequence is CASSDTPKVLNEQFF. Written as DNA, the CDR3 is TGTGCCAGCAGTGACACCCCGAAGGTCCTCAATGAGCAGTTCTTC.

Worth noting for this clonotype: Its ends do not fully match the called genes, so a read error is possible. The chain recombines TRBV12-3 or TRBV12-4 with TRBJ1-5; 7 positions match TRBD1. This CDR3 contains 14 residues. In DNA, the CDR3 is TGTGCCAACAGTTTAGACAGGGGCAATCAGCCCCAGCATTTT. Protein product: CANSLDRGNQPQHF.

This rearrangement joins TRBV12-3 or TRBV12-4 to TRBJ2-7; 7 nucleotides match TRBD1. Germline trimming cut 6 bases from V and 8 bases from J; bases unmatched to any gene: 16. The CDR3 is 15 amino acids. CDR3 in DNA: TGTGCCAGCAGAATAGACAGGGAGCTAATCCACAAGCAGTACTTC. This sequence encodes CASRIDRELIHKQYF.